These T cell receptor beta chains were read from a single sample in a study of blood T cell repertoires in COVID-19. Measured with immunoSEQ multiplex PCR; TCRdb has only the in-frame clones, and not every one. The table lists 150,000 to 200,000 clones, over 75% of them singletons, with around 0.77% in the top ten. Specimen: PBMCs or T cells enriched from blood (not recorded which). Receptors originate from a woman aged 18 to 35 who had recovered from COVID-19. CDR3s include the opening cysteine and the closing phenylalanine or tryptophan. Each record gives: J gene, D gene, clone size, V gene, CDR3 protein, CDR3 DNA. The D gene is left open where the match is weak. The size field is filled for only some rows; it gives once, few, many or a size class.

TRBJ2-1 | NA | NA | TRBV27 | CASGHTGEQFF | TGTGCCAGCGGGCACACAGGGGAGCAGTTCTTC
TRBJ2-2 | NA | NA | TRBV28 | CASSRGRRLVGTGELFF | TGTGCCAGCAGTCGGGGAAGACGACTAGTCGGCACCGGGGAGCTGTTTTTT
TRBJ2-1 | TRBD1 | NA | TRBV28 | CASRPAGQAFHNEQFF | TGTGCCAGCAGGCCCGCAGGACAGGCGTTCCACAATGAGCAGTTCTTC
TRBJ1-2 | NA | NA | TRBV6-5 | CASRGGMVRNYGYTF | TGTGCCAGCAGGGGGGGGATGGTACGGAACTATGGCTACACCTTC
TRBJ1-6 | TRBD1 | once | TRBV2 | CASKAGTGTSPLHF | TGTGCCAGCAAAGCCGGGACAGGAACTTCACCCCTCCACTTT
TRBJ2-1 | TRBD2 | NA | TRBV6-5 | CASSYTGTSGNEQFF | TGTGCCAGCAGTTACACCGGGACTAGCGGTAATGAGCAGTTCTTC
TRBJ2-7 | NA | NA | TRBV5-1 | CASSYTPGPYEQYF | TGCGCCAGCAGCTATACCCCTGGCCCCTACGAGCAGTACTTC
TRBJ1-2 | NA | NA | TRBV6-9 | CASRPDRNGGYTF | TGTGCCAGCAGACCCGACAGGAACGGTGGCTACACCTTC
TRBJ2-3 | NA | NA | TRBV30 | CAWRGGFSTDTQYF | TGTGCCTGGAGGGGAGGATTTAGCACAGATACGCAGTATTTT
TRBJ2-2 | TRBD2 | NA | TRBV4-1 | CASSQGRGAGELFF | TGCGCCAGCAGCCAAGGACGGGGGGCCGGGGAGCTGTTTTTT
TRBJ2-2 | TRBD2 | NA | TRBV5-1 | CASMGPLAVKTTGELFF | TGCGCCAGCATGGGCCCGCTAGCGGTAAAGACGACCGGGGAGCTGTTTTTT
TRBJ2-7 | TRBD2 | NA | TRBV3-1/TRBV3-2 | CASSAPGLAGVDSYEQYF | TGTGCCAGCAGCGCTCCGGGACTAGCGGGAGTTGATTCCTACGAGCAGTACTTC
TRBJ1-5 | NA | NA | TRBV5-6 | CASSIRGNQPQHF | TGTGCCAGCAGTATAAGGGGAAATCAGCCCCAGCATTTT
TRBJ2-3 | NA | NA | TRBV5-8 | CASSWWGISSGRLGTDTQYF | TGTGCCAGCAGCTGGTGGGGGATAAGCAGCGGGCGTTTGGGCACAGATACGCAGTATTTT
TRBJ2-1 | TRBD1 | NA | TRBV15 | CATSRARQGPYNEQFF | TGTGCCACCAGCAGGGCCCGACAGGGACCCTACAATGAGCAGTTCTTC
TRBJ2-5 | TRBD2 | NA | TRBV11-2 | CASSFTGLAETQYF | TGTGCCAGCAGCTTTACGGGACTAGCCGAGACCCAGTACTTC
TRBJ2-4 | NA | NA | TRBV30 | CAWSVGANIQYF | TGTGCCTGGAGTGTAGGGGCAAACATTCAGTACTTC